Detailed here is one TCR beta chain. As yet, its antigen is unknown. The sample originates from a study of CD8+ T cells in alopecia areata. Study-wide context: Treatment with tofacitinib (6 to 18 months) was followed by 6 months off drug. Study conclusions and caveats: Persistence of many expanded lesional clones was seen in scalp and blood during tofacitinib. Scalp clonality, along with expanded CD8+ clones among the top 100, was significantly decreased by tofacitinib.

Treatment noted: oral pan-JAK inhibitor, 5-10 mg twice daily. Collected material from alopecia areata patients comprised lesional scalp punch biopsies and peripheral blood. The authors extracted RNA and reverse transcribed it into cDNA as the sequencing template. Produced via immunoSEQ multiplex PCR; TCRdb's table is partial and in-frame only. Counted here are under 7,500 clones, around 65% occurring once; the ten biggest clones make up roughly 17%. The specimen comprised skin, sampled at week 4, from a patient treated with tofacitinib. This clonotype originated in a human donor with alopecia areata.

CDR3 in DNA: TGTGCCAGCAGACAGGGATCTAACACTGAAGCTTTCTTT. Translated: CASRQGSNTEAFF. V usage is TRBV5-4 and J usage is TRBJ1-1; D may be TRBD1 (6 bases). Germline values: CDR1 SGHNT, CDR2 YYREEE (reference sequence). This CDR3 region has 13 residues. V lost 5 bases and J lost 2, with 10 bases in between.